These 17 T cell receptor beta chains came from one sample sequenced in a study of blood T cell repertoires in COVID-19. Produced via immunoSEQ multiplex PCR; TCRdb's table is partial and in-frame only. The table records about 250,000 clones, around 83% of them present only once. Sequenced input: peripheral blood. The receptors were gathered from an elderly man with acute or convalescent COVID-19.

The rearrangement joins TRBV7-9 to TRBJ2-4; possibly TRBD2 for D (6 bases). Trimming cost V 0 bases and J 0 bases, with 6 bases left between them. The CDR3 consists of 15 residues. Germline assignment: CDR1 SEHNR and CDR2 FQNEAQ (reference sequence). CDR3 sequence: CASSLAGLAKNIQYF. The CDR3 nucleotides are TGTGCCAGCAGCTTAGCGGGACTAGCCAAAAACATTCAGTACTTC.

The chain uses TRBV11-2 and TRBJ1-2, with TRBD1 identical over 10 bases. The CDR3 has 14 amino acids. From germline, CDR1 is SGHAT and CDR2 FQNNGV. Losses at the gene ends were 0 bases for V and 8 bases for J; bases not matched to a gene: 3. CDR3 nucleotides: TGTGCCAGCAGCTTAGAGGGGACAGGGGACGGCTACACCTTC. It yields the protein CASSLEGTGDGYTF.

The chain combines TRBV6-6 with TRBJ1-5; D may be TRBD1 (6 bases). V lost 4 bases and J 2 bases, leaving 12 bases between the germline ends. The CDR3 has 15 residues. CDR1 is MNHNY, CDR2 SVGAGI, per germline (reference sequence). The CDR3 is CASSSRGEGNQPQHF. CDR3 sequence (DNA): TGTGCCAGCAGTTCCAGGGGCGAGGGCAATCAGCCCCAGCATTTT.

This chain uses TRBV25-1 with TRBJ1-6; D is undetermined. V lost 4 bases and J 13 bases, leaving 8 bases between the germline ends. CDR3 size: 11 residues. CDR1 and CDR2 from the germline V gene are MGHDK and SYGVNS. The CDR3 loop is CASSALGPLHF. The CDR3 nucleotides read TGTGCCAGCAGTGCCCTCGGGCCCCTCCACTTT.

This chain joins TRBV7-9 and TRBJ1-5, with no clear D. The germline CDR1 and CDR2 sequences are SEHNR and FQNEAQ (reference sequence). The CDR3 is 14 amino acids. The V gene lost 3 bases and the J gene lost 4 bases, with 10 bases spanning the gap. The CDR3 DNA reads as TGTGCCAGCAGCTTTTCTGCCGGGAATCAGCCCCAGCATTTT. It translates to CASSFSAGNQPQHF.

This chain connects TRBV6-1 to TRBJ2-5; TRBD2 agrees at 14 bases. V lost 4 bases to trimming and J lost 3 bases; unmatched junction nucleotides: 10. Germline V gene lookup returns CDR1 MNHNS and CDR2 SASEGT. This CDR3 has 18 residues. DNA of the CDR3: TGTGCCAGCAGTGGGGGGCCTGGGACTAGCGGGAGAGAAGAGACCCAGTACTTC. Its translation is CASSGGPGTSGREETQYF.

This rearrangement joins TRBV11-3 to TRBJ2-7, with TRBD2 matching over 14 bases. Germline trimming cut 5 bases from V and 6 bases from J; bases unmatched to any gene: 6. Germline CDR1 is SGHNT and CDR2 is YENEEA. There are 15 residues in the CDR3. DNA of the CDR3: TGTGCCAGCAGCCAGGGACTAGCGGGAGTAAGCGAGCAGTACTTC. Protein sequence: CASSQGLAGVSEQYF.

CDR3 nucleotide sequence: TGTGCCAGCAGCTTAGTCAGCGGACAGGGAGGATACGAGCAGTACTTC. Protein product: CASSLVSGQGGYEQYF. This rearrangement joins TRBV7-6 to TRBJ2-7; TRBD1 aligns across 8 bases. The ends lost 1 base at V and 4 bases at J; junction bases unmatched: 9. The CDR3 totals 16 residues. Germline CDR1 reads SGHVS; CDR2 reads FNYEAQ.

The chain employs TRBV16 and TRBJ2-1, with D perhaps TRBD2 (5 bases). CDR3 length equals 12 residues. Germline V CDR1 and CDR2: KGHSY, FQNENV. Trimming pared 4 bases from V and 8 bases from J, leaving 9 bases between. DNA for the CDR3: TGTGCCAGCAGCCGTCCGGGGTATGAGCAGTTCTTC. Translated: CASSRPGYEQFF.

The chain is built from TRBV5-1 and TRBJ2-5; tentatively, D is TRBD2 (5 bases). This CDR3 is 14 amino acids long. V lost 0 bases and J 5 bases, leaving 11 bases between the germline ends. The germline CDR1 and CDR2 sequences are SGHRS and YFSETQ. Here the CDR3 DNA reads TGCGCCAGCAGCTTGGGAGGGAGTGGGGAGACCCAGTACTTC. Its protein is CASSLGGSGETQYF.

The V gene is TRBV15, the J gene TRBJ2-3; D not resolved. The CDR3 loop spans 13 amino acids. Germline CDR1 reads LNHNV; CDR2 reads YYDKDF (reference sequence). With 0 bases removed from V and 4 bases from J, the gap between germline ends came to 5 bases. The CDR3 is CATSRDVADTQYF. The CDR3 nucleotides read TGTGCCACCAGCAGAGATGTCGCAGATACGCAGTATTTT.

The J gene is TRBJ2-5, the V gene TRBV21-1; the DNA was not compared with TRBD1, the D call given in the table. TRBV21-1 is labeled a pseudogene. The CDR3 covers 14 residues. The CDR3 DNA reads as TGTGCCAGCAGCAAAACAGCAGGACAAGAGACCCAGTACTTC. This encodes CASSKTAGQETQYF.

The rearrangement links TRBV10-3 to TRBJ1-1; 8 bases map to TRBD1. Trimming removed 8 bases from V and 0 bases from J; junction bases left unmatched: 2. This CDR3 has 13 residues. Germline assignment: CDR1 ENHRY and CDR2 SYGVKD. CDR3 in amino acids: CAIGTGLNTEAFF. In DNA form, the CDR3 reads TGTGCCATCGGGACAGGCTTGAACACTGAAGCTTTCTTT.

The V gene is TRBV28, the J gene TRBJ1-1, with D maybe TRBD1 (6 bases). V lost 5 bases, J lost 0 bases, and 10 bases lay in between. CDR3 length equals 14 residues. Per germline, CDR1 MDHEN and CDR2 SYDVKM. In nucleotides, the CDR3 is TGTGCCAGCAGTCCTACAGGGATGAACACTGAAGCTTTCTTT. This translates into CASSPTGMNTEAFF. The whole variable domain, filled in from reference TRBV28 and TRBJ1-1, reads DVKVTQSSRYLVKRTGEKVFLECVQDMDHENMFWYRQDPGLGLRLIYFSYDVKMKEKGDIPEGYSVSREKKERFSLILESASTNQTSMYLCASSPTGMNTEAFFGQGTRLTVV.

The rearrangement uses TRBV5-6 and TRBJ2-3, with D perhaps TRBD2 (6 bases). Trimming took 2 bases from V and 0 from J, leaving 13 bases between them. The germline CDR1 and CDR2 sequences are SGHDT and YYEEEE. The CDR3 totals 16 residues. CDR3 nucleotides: TGTGCCAGCAGCTTCATCGGGACTGCCAGCACAGATACGCAGTATTTT. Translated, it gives CASSFIGTASTDTQYF.

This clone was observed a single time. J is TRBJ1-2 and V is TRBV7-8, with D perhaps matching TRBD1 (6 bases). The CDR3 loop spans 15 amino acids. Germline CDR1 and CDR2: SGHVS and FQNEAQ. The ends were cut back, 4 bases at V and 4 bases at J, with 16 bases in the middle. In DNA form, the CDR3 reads TGTGCCAGCAGCTCGCATAACAGGGAGGGCTATGGCTACACCTTC. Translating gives CASSSHNREGYGYTF.

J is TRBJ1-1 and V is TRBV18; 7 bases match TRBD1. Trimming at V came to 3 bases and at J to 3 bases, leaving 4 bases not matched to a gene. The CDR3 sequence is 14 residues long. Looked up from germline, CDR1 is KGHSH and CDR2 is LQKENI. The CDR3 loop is CASSPLDRDTEAFF. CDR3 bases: TGTGCCAGCTCACCGCTTGACAGGGACACTGAAGCTTTCTTT. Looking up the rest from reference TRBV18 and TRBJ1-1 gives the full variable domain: NAGVMQNPRHLVRRRGQEARLRCSPMKGHSHVYWYRQLPEEGLKFMVYLQKENIIDESGMPKERFSAEFPKEGPSILRIQQVVRGDSAAYFCASSPLDRDTEAFFGQGTRLTVV.